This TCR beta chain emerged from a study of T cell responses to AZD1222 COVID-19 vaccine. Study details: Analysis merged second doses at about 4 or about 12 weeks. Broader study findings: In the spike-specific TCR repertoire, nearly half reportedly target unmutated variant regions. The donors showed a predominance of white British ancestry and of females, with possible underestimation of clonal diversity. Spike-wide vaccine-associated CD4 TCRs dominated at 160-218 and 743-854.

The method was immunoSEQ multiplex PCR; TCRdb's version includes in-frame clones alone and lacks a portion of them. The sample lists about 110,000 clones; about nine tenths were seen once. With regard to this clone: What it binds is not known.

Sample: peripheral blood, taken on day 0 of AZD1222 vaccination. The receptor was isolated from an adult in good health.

CDR3 bases: TGTGCCAGCAGTTCCCCTTCGACTAGCGGGAGGGAACATACGCAGTATTTT. This translates into CASSSPSTSGREHTQYF. The rearrangement uses TRBV27 and TRBJ2-3; 14 bases align to TRBD2. The V gene end was trimmed by 4 bases and the J gene end by 7 bases; junction bases not matched to a gene: 10. Germline CDR1 and CDR2: MNHEY and SMNVEV (reference sequence). This CDR3 has 17 residues.